The text below deals with one T cell receptor beta chain. Some clones are missing from TCRdb's copy, which holds only in-frame ones; the method was immunoSEQ multiplex PCR. The table includes more than 2 million clones, 85% to 95% detected once. This sample is drawn from a study of shared clonotypes between healthy human individuals. CDR1 and CDR2 from the germline V gene are MNHGY and SVAAGI. V shed 7 bases and J shed 3 bases, with 16 bases lying between them. CDR3 size: 14 residues. Cells designated naive CD8 were CD45RO-negative and were positively selected for CCR7, with terminally differentiated effector memory CD45RA+ cells excluded.

The chain recombines TRBV6-9 with TRBJ2-7; D unclear. Sequenced input: naive CD8+ T cells from PBMCs. The sequence derives from a man younger than 35 in good health. Some clones in this sample may be carry-over from other donors' samples. CDR3 DNA sequence: TGTGCCAGCACTTACCCTGGCTACTACTACGAGCAGTACTTC. Translating it yields CASTYPGYYYEQYF.